This TCR beta chain stems from a study of HIV-infected patients and healthy controls (dated by TCRdb to 2014 to 2015). As for the study more broadly: CD4 counts were modestly but significantly increased in about 90% of the 16 patients after three months of therapy, but they remained below normal ranges. The CD4:CD8 ratio rose slightly, whereas CD8 counts showed no consistent shift during early therapy. Overall T-cell lymphocytopenia was not observed in the patients, and no significant difference from controls was found in total CDR3 counts per chain. The question the study tested was whether immune perturbation and reconstitution could be captured by deep TCR repertoire sequencing of small blood samples from HIV patients. An undetectable viral load was attained by 11 of 16 patients by the second bleed and by all patients after a further year of therapy. The paper's findings and limits, for the study overall: Sequencing depth was restricted by the use of whole blood, which also prevented the dynamics of distinct T-cell subpopulations from being separated. Pairing of alpha and beta chains was not determined in the samples. Eight alpha and eight beta V genes showed significantly different mean usage between HIV-infected patients and controls. HIV-associated CDR3s exhibited a significant reduction in frequency during therapy, whereas CMV-associated CDR3s exhibited no significant change, although the majority increased in frequency. Alpha-chain CDR3s from MAIT cells appeared at high frequency in healthy controls but were severely depleted in HIV+ repertoires. Differing numbers of distinct sequences in patients and controls hindered comparison, and size-matching assigned excessive weight to rare events in the HIV-infected data. Healthy controls shared more CDR3s between individuals than HIV+ patients, by Jaccard index and by count of highly shared sequences. Processing was restricted to sixteen HIV-infected individuals, which the authors judged to be a major constraint on the generalizability of the findings. Compared with untreated HIV+ repertoires, healthy control repertoires had roughly threefold more distinct CDR3s and higher Shannon diversity. Significantly higher mean Gini indices were seen in HIV-infected repertoires than in controls, possibly reflecting oligoclonality. Size-matched repertoire data did not replicate the apparent post-therapy recovery of the Gini index in HIV-infected patients. HLA typing of donors was not performed in the study. Slight age and sex profile differences between the study cohorts did not explain the observed diversity differences.

400 to 550 ng RNA was reverse transcribed with SuperScript III using primers against the alpha and beta constant regions. Alpha and beta chain libraries were generated separately via chain-specific third strand synthesis with multiplexing indices. The protocol used a single primer pair to amplify all rearrangements within a chain, which avoided primer bias, and attached molecular barcodes to each cDNA molecule. The SP2 sequencing primer site and a random hexamer were carried on a 5' RACE adapter, to which purified cDNA was joined by T4 RNA Ligase 1. Second strand synthesis was primed from the SP2 site with Phusion polymerase, using slow temperature ramps to favor optimal annealing. Joined together, two random hexamer sequences that had both been added before amplification formed the 12-nucleotide barcode of each molecule. P5 and P7 adapter elements plus a second index were added in a short first PCR, which was followed by an approximately 21-cycle amplification PCR with P5s and P7 primers. The libraries went through 25 to 35 PCR cycles in total, were quantified on a Qubit, were sized on a Bioanalyzer, and were diluted to 4 nM. The normalized libraries were sequenced on an Illumina MiSeq using 2 x 250 paired-end kits. MinElute columns were the means by which the reverse transcription reactions were cleaned up, and the reactions were eluted into approximately 10 ul Tris-Cl. Adapter ligations ran for over 20 hours at 16 degrees C and were afterwards cleaned with AMPure XP beads at a 1:1 ratio. The paper's data handling went like this. A modified Decombinator processed the demultiplexed FASTQ files and output V, J, insert and barcode information. Sequences sharing a barcode but differing from the dominant sequence were discarded as errors, and barcodes clustered at Levenshtein distance 3 were counted to estimate original cDNA molecules. Downstream analyses used R packages ineq, vegan, igraph and RCytoscape, with IMGT nomenclature and CDR3 definitions. V gene usage was calculated across distinct sequences, with every TCR tallied a single time to avoid skew from clonal expansion. Whenever two unique CDR3 amino acid sequences within a donor differed by a single Levenshtein edit, similarity networks linked them. In the repertoires, a search was made for a compiled set of published HIV-specific CDR3s (roughly 100 alpha, approximately 700 beta) and CMV-specific CDR3s (fewer than 14 alpha, 250 or so beta). It was shown by random subsampling to size-matched repertoires that the decreased diversity of patients was not caused by their lower sequence numbers. Clones were called with MiXCR by TCRdb after fastp trimmed the public reads at Q25, and only in-frame beta chains were retained. When rows share a CDR3 protein, they turn into one entry using the most common DNA and genes. TCRdb's processing, not the authors', yielded these V and J calls. This sample gives approximately 9,500 distinct CDR3 sequences in total; roughly 5% of them show up just once. About 14% of the sample goes to the ten largest clones.

This clonotype came up many times. Its antigen remains undetermined. Base-call qualities are not available, and no considerably larger clone is one nucleotide away. Deletion took 2 bases off V and 8 bases off J, with a span of 14 bases between the germline ends. CDR1 and CDR2 were assigned from the germline V gene as MNHEY and SVGAGI. Reading from cysteine to phenylalanine, the CDR3 counts 14 amino acids. Just CDR3 DNA is preserved here, 42 bases in frame from base 1. Whole blood was used without cell fractionation, so the repertoire reflected all unsorted peripheral T cells. For RNA extraction, 2.5 ml of peripheral blood was drawn into Tempus tubes. The study enrolled HIV-infected adults who had not yet received antiretroviral therapy and were about to begin treatment, and it processed the first sixteen eligible patients. Enrollment excluded patients who had febrile or AIDS-related illness, tumors, hepatitis B or C coinfection, immunomodulatory therapy, recent vaccination or treatment interruptions. Residual genomic DNA was removed with the TURBO-DNase kit and globin mRNA was depleted with GLOBINclear. Just before antiretroviral therapy was started, pretreatment blood was collected from HIV-infected patients.

The sequence was collected from an adult with HIV infection. The sequence is built from TRBV6-5 and TRBJ2-3, with TRBD1 perhaps the D gene, on 7 matching bases. Sequencing was performed on blood, taken before antiretroviral therapy. The bases are TGTGCCAGCAGTTACGGAGGGGGCGCCGGTACGCAGTATTTT. It translates to CASSYGGGAGTQYF.